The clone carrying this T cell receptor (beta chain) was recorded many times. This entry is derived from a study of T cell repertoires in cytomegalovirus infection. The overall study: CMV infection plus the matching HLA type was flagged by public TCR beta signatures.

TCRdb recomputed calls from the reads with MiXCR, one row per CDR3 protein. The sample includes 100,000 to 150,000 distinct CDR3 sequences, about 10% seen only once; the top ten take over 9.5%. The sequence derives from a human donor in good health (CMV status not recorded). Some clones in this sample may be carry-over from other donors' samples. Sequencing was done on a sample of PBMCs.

The CDR3 bases are TGTGCCAGCAGCTTCACCGGGGGGGAGCAGTTCTTC. Encoded protein: CASSFTGGEQFF. The chain uses TRBV7-3 and TRBJ2-1; TRBD2 aligns across 7 bases. The CDR3 runs 12 residues. The germline gives CDR1 SGHTA, CDR2 FQGTGA. J gave up 10 bases and V 3 bases, and 3 bases lay outside the gene matches. Full variable domain (missing parts from reference TRBV7-3 and TRBJ2-1): GAGVSQTPSNKVTEKGKYVELRCDPISGHTALYWYRQSLGQGPEFLIYFQGTGAADDSGLPNDRFFAVRPEGSVSTLKIQRTERGDSAVYLCASSFTGGEQFFGPGTRLTVL.